This passage covers 8 T cell receptor beta chains from one sample sequenced in a study of PD-L1 blockade in urothelial cancer. Time point described: pretreatment peripheral blood. Here immunoSEQ multiplex PCR was the method, and the copy in TCRdb shows in-frame clones only, minus some. The table has 50,000 or so clones, 86% seen once. The sample here was PBMCs, taken around atezolizumab (anti-PD-L1) treatment. These TCRs come from a man aged 55-75 years with urothelial cancer.

This clone has just a few counts. The rearrangement uses TRBV27 and TRBJ2-3; TRBD1 matches 9 bases. The CDR3 consists of 15 residues. Germline lookup yields CDR1 MNHEY and CDR2 SMNVEV (reference sequence). With V trimmed by 6 bases and J by 6 bases, 10 bases remained unmatched. For the CDR3, the DNA is TGTGCCAGCAGAATGGGACAGGGTGGTTTCGATACGCAGTATTTT. Translation gives CASRMGQGGFDTQYF.

The CDR3 spells CASSYSSGRDRLFF. CDR3 sequence (DNA): TGTGCCAGCAGTTACTCGAGCGGGAGGGACAGGCTGTTTTTT. This chain connects TRBV6-5 to TRBJ1-4; 8 positions agree with TRBD1. CDR1 is MNHEY, CDR2 SVGAGI, per germline. J lost 14 bases, V lost 0 bases, and 8 bases had no gene match. The CDR3 has 14 residues.

V gene TRBV30 combines with J gene TRBJ1-2; D unclear. Germline CDR1 reads GTSNPN; CDR2 reads SVGIG (reference sequence). The ends were cut back, 0 bases at V and 8 bases at J, with 10 bases in the middle. The CDR3 spans 12 residues. The CDR3 DNA sequence: TGTGCCTGGAGTGTACGAAGGGAGGGCTACACCTTC. The encoded protein is CAWSVRREGYTF.

The V and J genes are TRBV5-5 and TRBJ1-1; weak D call: TRBD1 (6 bases). This CDR3 has 13 amino acids. The V gene lost 2 bases and the J gene lost 6 bases, with 11 bases spanning the gap. Germline V gene sequence: CDR1 SGHKS, CDR2 YYEKEE (reference sequence). CDR3 sequence reads: CASSFQGRAEAFF. The CDR3 DNA reads as TGTGCCAGCAGCTTCCAGGGGCGCGCTGAAGCTTTCTTT. The whole variable domain, filled in from reference TRBV5-5 and TRBJ1-1, reads DAGVTQSPTHLIKTRGQQVTLRCSPISGHKSVSWYQQVLGQGPQFIFQYYEKEERGRGNFPDRFSARQFPNYSSELNVNALLLGDSALYLCASSFQGRAEAFFGQGTRLTVV.

This clone occurred once. This sequence joins TRBV5-5 and TRBJ1-1; D not certain. The CDR3 contains 11 residues. The V end was cut by 3 bases, the J end by 3 bases, with 3 bases between. Germline-derived CDR1 and CDR2 are SGHKS and YYEKEE (reference sequence). The CDR3 loop is CASSSDTEAFF. CDR3 coding DNA: TGTGCCAGCAGCTCGGACACTGAAGCTTTCTTT.

The chain couples TRBV5-6 to TRBJ2-7, with 7 bases aligning to TRBD1. This CDR3 contains 14 residues. The germline V gene has CDR1 SGHDT and CDR2 YYEEEE. V was pared by 5 bases and J by 0 bases, with 5 bases of the junction left unmatched. The CDR3 spells CASRKQGTSYEQYF. CDR3 DNA: TGTGCCAGCAGAAAACAGGGGACCTCCTACGAGCAGTACTTC.

In DNA, the CDR3 is TGTGCCAGCAGACTAGCGGGGGCCGGGGAGCTGTTTTTT. This gives the protein CASRLAGAGELFF. J is TRBJ2-2 and V is TRBV2; 11 positions match TRBD2. The CDR3 spans 13 residues. Germline-derived CDR1 and CDR2 are SNHLY and FYNNEI. V trimming: 6 bases; J trimming: 6 bases; junction bases outside the gene matches: 0.

This clone was seen more than once but under ten times. V gene TRBV15 combines with J gene TRBJ2-7; D is ambiguous. Germline V gene data show CDR1 as LNHNV and CDR2 as YYDKDF (reference sequence). This CDR3 has 18 amino acids. Trimming left V 5 bases short and J 0 bases short, with 23 bases between. CDR3 DNA sequence: TGTGCCACCAGCCCTGTGAGAGGTCTTCTCAACCCCTCCTACGAGCAGTACTTC. Protein: CATSPVRGLLNPSYEQYF.